The rows below give T cell receptor beta chains drawn from one sample of a study of a mutant IDH1 vaccine in newly diagnosed glioma. The data were produced by immunoSEQ multiplex PCR, yet TCRdb's version contains in-frame clones alone and is incomplete. Of roughly 50,000 clones listed, approximately 79% are singletons. Their recognized antigens are unknown. The sequencing here drew on PBMCs, taken from a glioma patient whose treatment included an IDH1 peptide vaccine. The receptors come from a woman between 18 and 29 years old with glioma. Some clones in this sample may be carry-over from other donors' samples. Each CDR3 is given without its conserved first and last residue.

V gene: TRBV19; J gene: TRBJ1-2; CDR3 protein: ASSPTGGLT
V gene: TRBV2; J gene: TRBJ1-2; CDR3 protein: ASSATGSGYGYT
V gene: TRBV7-7; J gene: TRBJ1-1; CDR3 protein: ASSPWTGNTEAF
V gene: TRBV5-1; J gene: TRBJ2-7; CDR3 protein: ASSRGWGLHGSYEQY
V gene: TRBV30; J gene: TRBJ2-3; CDR3 protein: AWGVGADTQY
V gene: TRBV27; J gene: TRBJ2-1; CDR3 protein: ASSLSRTGSYNEQF
V gene: TRBV30; J gene: TRBJ2-1; CDR3 protein: AWSLDYRHNEQF
V gene: TRBV29-1; J gene: TRBJ1-4; CDR3 protein: SVVLMGTGGEKLF
V gene: TRBV7-9; J gene: TRBJ1-1; CDR3 protein: ASSLGPLFRRRGDTEAF
V gene: TRBV7-7; J gene: TRBJ2-5; CDR3 protein: ASSLAGGIQETQY
V gene: TRBV10-2; J gene: TRBJ1-3; CDR3 protein: ASRSYRPTSGNTIY
V gene: TRBV5-6; J gene: TRBJ1-6; CDR3 protein: ASSAGDLPREH
V gene: TRBV6-5; J gene: TRBJ2-7; CDR3 protein: ASSPRTGNYEQY
V gene: TRBV6-1; J gene: TRBJ2-5; CDR3 protein: ASSDGTSWETQY
V gene: TRBV20-1; J gene: TRBJ2-1; CDR3 protein: SATHGNEQF
V gene: TRBV20-1; J gene: TRBJ1-1; CDR3 protein: SAPGVTEAF
V gene: TRBV4-1; J gene: TRBJ2-7; CDR3 protein: ASSQEPSSYEQY
V gene: TRBV7-2; J gene: TRBJ1-6; CDR3 protein: ASSPPPGRGSPLH
V gene: TRBV10-3; J gene: TRBJ1-6; CDR3 protein: AIQGVDNSPLH
V gene: TRBV2; J gene: TRBJ2-2; CDR3 protein: ASSLPGVRELF
V gene: TRBV6-5; J gene: TRBJ1-4; CDR3 protein: ASSGGGIYEKLF
V gene: TRBV7-8; J gene: TRBJ1-1; CDR3 protein: ASSQVFRVTEAF
V gene: TRBV2; J gene: TRBJ2-1; CDR3 protein: ASSVRQAREQF
V gene: TRBV25-1; J gene: TRBJ1-2; CDR3 protein: ASSVRTGGLGYT
V gene: TRBV19; J gene: TRBJ1-5; CDR3 protein: ASSIGSQNRRGPQH
V gene: TRBV9; J gene: TRBJ2-1; CDR3 protein: ASSVGGGDEQF
V gene: TRBV6-5; J gene: TRBJ2-5; CDR3 protein: ASTSWREIPMAQY
V gene: TRBV25-1; J gene: TRBJ2-7; CDR3 protein: ASSPGYEQY
V gene: TRBV5-1; J gene: TRBJ2-1; CDR3 protein: ASSLRLEGEQF
V gene: TRBV11-3; J gene: TRBJ2-7; CDR3 protein: ASSLFGQKPYEQY
V gene: TRBV19; J gene: TRBJ2-2; CDR3 protein: ASSQDRGHTGELF
V gene: TRBV15; J gene: TRBJ1-2; CDR3 protein: ATSRDRQSTNYGYT
V gene: TRBV25-1; J gene: TRBJ1-1; CDR3 protein: ASSGQGTNTEAF
V gene: TRBV19; J gene: TRBJ2-3; CDR3 protein: ASIPSGRVDTQY
V gene: TRBV7-2; J gene: TRBJ1-2; CDR3 protein: ASSSGQGYGYT
V gene: TRBV2; J gene: TRBJ1-5; CDR3 protein: ASSAGTLSNQPQH
V gene: TRBV5-1; J gene: TRBJ1-1; CDR3 protein: ASSLDTEPAAF
V gene: TRBV27; J gene: TRBJ1-1; CDR3 protein: ASRTGLNTEAF
V gene: TRBV6-5; J gene: TRBJ2-5; CDR3 protein: ASREPGGETQY
V gene: TRBV6-4; J gene: TRBJ2-3; CDR3 protein: ASSRLAGTEGDTQY
V gene: TRBV7-8; J gene: TRBJ1-5; CDR3 protein: ASSVPNQPQH
V gene: TRBV9; J gene: TRBJ1-1; CDR3 protein: ASSGLGQGSTEAF
V gene: TRBV18; J gene: TRBJ1-5; CDR3 protein: ASSPNRGPNQPQH
V gene: TRBV14; J gene: TRBJ1-3; CDR3 protein: ASSPRLGNTIY
V gene: TRBV5-1; J gene: TRBJ2-3; CDR3 protein: ASSLSRGADTQY
V gene: TRBV27; J gene: TRBJ2-2; CDR3 protein: ASSGVAGGGTGELF
V gene: TRBV7-9; J gene: TRBJ2-1; CDR3 protein: ASSDGTGEYEQF
V gene: TRBV7-2; J gene: TRBJ2-2; CDR3 protein: ASSSRVAGGGGELF
V gene: TRBV6-5; J gene: TRBJ2-7; CDR3 protein: ASSPDWRSYEQY
V gene: TRBV18; J gene: TRBJ2-7; CDR3 protein: ASVGQGSYEQY
V gene: TRBV6-5; J gene: TRBJ2-6; CDR3 protein: ASSYPLGSGANVLT
V gene: TRBV6-4; J gene: TRBJ2-1; CDR3 protein: ATAALAGSGNEQF